This is a list of T cell receptor beta chains from one sample in a study of cytomegalovirus exposure and HLA in healthy donors. Generated by immunoSEQ multiplex PCR, the TCRdb table keeps only in-frame clones and is missing some. The table lists 130,000 to 150,000 clones, roughly 78% of them singletons. The material sequenced was PBMCs. The receptors derive from a man aged 35 to 55 in good health and CMV-seropositive. The CDR3 runs from the conserved cysteine through the conserved F or W. Fields, in order: V gene, clone size, D gene, J gene, CDR3 protein, CDR3 DNA. D genes are given only for firm matches. Clone size is stated in some rows and not others, as once, few, many or a class when expanded.

v_gene: TRBV4-3
abundance: once
d_gene: TRBD2
j_gene: TRBJ2-5
CDR3aa: CASSLAGGSETQYF
CDR3nt: TGCGCCAGCAGCCTAGCGGGAGGGTCGGAGACCCAGTACTTC

v_gene: TRBV30
abundance: NA
d_gene: TRBD1
j_gene: TRBJ1-6
CDR3aa: CAWRKMGQGASPLHF
CDR3nt: TGTGCCTGGAGGAAGATGGGACAGGGGGCATCACCCCTCCACTTT

v_gene: TRBV5-4
abundance: NA
d_gene: TRBD1
j_gene: TRBJ1-3
CDR3aa: CASSVPGQGNTIYF
CDR3nt: TGTGCCAGCAGCGTACCGGGACAGGGAAACACCATATATTTT

v_gene: TRBV5-4
abundance: NA
d_gene: TRBD1
j_gene: TRBJ1-2
CDR3aa: CASSEGQGNHTF
CDR3nt: TGTGCCAGCAGCGAGGGACAGGGTAACCACACCTTC

v_gene: TRBV14
abundance: NA
d_gene: NA
j_gene: TRBJ1-5
CDR3aa: CASSQGHNQPQHF
CDR3nt: TGTGCCAGCAGCCAGGGACACAATCAGCCCCAGCATTTT

v_gene: TRBV27
abundance: few
d_gene: NA
j_gene: TRBJ2-2
CDR3aa: CASSFVASGELFF
CDR3nt: TGTGCCAGCAGTTTTGTGGCTTCCGGGGAGCTGTTTTTT

v_gene: TRBV5-1
abundance: NA
d_gene: TRBD1
j_gene: TRBJ2-1
CDR3aa: CASSLEGQGYNEQFF
CDR3nt: TGCGCCAGCAGCTTGGAGGGACAGGGCTACAATGAGCAGTTCTTC

v_gene: TRBV6-1
abundance: NA
d_gene: TRBD1
j_gene: TRBJ2-1
CDR3aa: CASMGQLYNEQFF
CDR3nt: TGTGCCAGCATGGGACAGCTCTACAATGAGCAGTTCTTC

v_gene: TRBV15
abundance: NA
d_gene: NA
j_gene: TRBJ1-4
CDR3aa: CATSPGGAWYRTNEKLFF
CDR3nt: TGTGCCACCAGCCCCGGAGGGGCCTGGTATAGAACTAATGAAAAACTGTTTTTT

v_gene: TRBV18
abundance: NA
d_gene: TRBD1
j_gene: TRBJ1-1
CDR3aa: CASSPQTGGEAFF
CDR3nt: TGTGCCAGCTCACCGCAAACAGGGGGAGAAGCTTTCTTT

v_gene: TRBV2
abundance: once
d_gene: TRBD1
j_gene: TRBJ2-1
CDR3aa: CASSVDRDYNEQFF
CDR3nt: TGTGCCAGCAGTGTGGACAGGGACTACAATGAGCAGTTCTTC

v_gene: TRBV5-6
abundance: NA
d_gene: NA
j_gene: TRBJ2-1
CDR3aa: CASSLAGNSYNEQFF
CDR3nt: TGTGCCAGCAGCTTGGCCGGTAACTCCTACAATGAGCAGTTCTTC

v_gene: TRBV10-3
abundance: few
d_gene: NA
j_gene: TRBJ1-1
CDR3aa: CAIKGENTLNTEAFF
CDR3nt: TGTGCCATCAAGGGAGAGAACACGTTGAACACTGAAGCTTTCTTT

v_gene: TRBV5-5
abundance: once
d_gene: TRBD2
j_gene: TRBJ2-7
CDR3aa: CASSPGTSGNRDEQYF
CDR3nt: TGTGCCAGCAGCCCTGGGACTAGCGGGAATAGGGACGAGCAGTACTTC

v_gene: TRBV6-5
abundance: few
d_gene: NA
j_gene: TRBJ1-6
CDR3aa: CASSTGTSPLHF
CDR3nt: TGTGCCAGCAGCACAGGGACCTCACCCCTCCACTTT

v_gene: TRBV30
abundance: NA
d_gene: NA
j_gene: TRBJ1-2
CDR3aa: CAWMMAGLDYGYTF
CDR3nt: TGTGCCTGGATGATGGCAGGGTTGGACTATGGCTACACCTTC

v_gene: TRBV30
abundance: NA
d_gene: NA
j_gene: TRBJ2-6
CDR3aa: CAWSRAGSGANVLTF
CDR3nt: TGTGCCTGGAGTAGGGCAGGGTCTGGGGCCAACGTCCTGACTTTC

v_gene: TRBV20-1
abundance: NA
d_gene: NA
j_gene: TRBJ2-1
CDR3aa: CSASRGNEQFF
CDR3nt: TGCAGTGCTAGCAGGGGCAATGAGCAGTTCTTC

v_gene: TRBV18
abundance: NA
d_gene: TRBD1
j_gene: TRBJ1-5
CDR3aa: CASSPTGGGNQPQHF
CDR3nt: TGTGCCAGCTCACCTACAGGGGGTGGCAATCAGCCCCAGCATTTT

v_gene: TRBV29-1
abundance: NA
d_gene: NA
j_gene: TRBJ1-5
CDR3aa: CSVELLPATAIGSNQPQHF
CDR3nt: TGCAGCGTTGAATTGCTCCCGGCGACAGCCATAGGTAGCAATCAGCCCCAGCATTTT

v_gene: TRBV19
abundance: NA
d_gene: NA
j_gene: TRBJ2-6
CDR3aa: CASSQSPQAPSGANVLTF
CDR3nt: TGTGCCAGTAGTCAGAGTCCGCAGGCCCCCTCTGGGGCCAACGTCCTGACTTTC

v_gene: TRBV5-1
abundance: NA
d_gene: TRBD2
j_gene: TRBJ2-2
CDR3aa: CASSYREGRAGGELFF
CDR3nt: TGCGCCAGCAGCTATCGGGAGGGCCGAGCGGGCGGGGAGCTGTTTTTT

v_gene: TRBV5-1
abundance: NA
d_gene: TRBD2
j_gene: TRBJ2-1
CDR3aa: CASSLVPTSGYNEQFF
CDR3nt: TGCGCCAGCAGCTTGGTTCCGACTAGCGGGTACAATGAGCAGTTCTTC

v_gene: TRBV2
abundance: NA
d_gene: NA
j_gene: TRBJ2-4
CDR3aa: CASSEGRGLQYF
CDR3nt: TGTGCCAGCAGTGAAGGTCGCGGCCTACAGTACTTC

v_gene: TRBV2
abundance: NA
d_gene: TRBD1
j_gene: TRBJ1-5
CDR3aa: CASSGPGQGSQPQHF
CDR3nt: TGTGCCAGCAGTGGACCGGGACAGGGTAGTCAGCCCCAGCATTTT

v_gene: TRBV18
abundance: NA
d_gene: NA
j_gene: TRBJ2-7
CDR3aa: CASSLPDRRVVEQYF
CDR3nt: TGTGCCAGCTCACTCCCGGACCGGAGGGTAGTTGAGCAGTACTTC

v_gene: TRBV4-1
abundance: NA
d_gene: TRBD2
j_gene: TRBJ2-3
CDR3aa: CASSRSSSGSRTDTQYF
CDR3nt: TGCGCCAGCAGCCGCTCCTCGAGCGGGAGTCGGACAGATACGCAGTATTTT